One and the same sample provided the 30 T cell receptor beta chains below, sequenced in a study of a mutant IDH1 vaccine in newly diagnosed glioma. Profiling relied on immunoSEQ multiplex PCR, and the TCRdb table lists in-frame clones only, not all of them. The table shows about 55,000 clones, with approximately 81% occurring only once. For these receptors, no antigen is known. Time point in this sample: week 35, safety follow-up. With topical imiquimod, each dose of the vaccine consisted of 300 ug of mutant IDH1 20-mer peptide. The source was PBMCs, collected from a glioma patient whose treatment included an IDH1 peptide vaccine. The receptors were sampled from a woman in her late teens or twenties with glioma.

The chain is built from TRBV5-1 and TRBJ2-2, with a weak D call TRBD2 (5 bases). Germline CDR1 reads SGHRS; CDR2 reads YFSETQ. This CDR3 spans 14 amino acids. Trimming stripped 4 bases from V and 7 bases from J, with 14 bases between. Here the CDR3 DNA reads TGCGCCAGCAGCGGACGGGGATTGGACGGGGAGCTGTTTTTT. This translates into CASSGRGLDGELFF.

The rearrangement links TRBV5-4 to TRBJ1-5; D not resolved. The CDR3 length is 14 residues. The germline V and J ends were trimmed by 2 bases and 1 base, with 7 bases remaining between them. Germline assignment: CDR1 SGHNT and CDR2 YYREEE (reference sequence). CDR3 residues: CASSFGGSNQPQHF. CDR3 in DNA: TGTGCCAGCAGCTTTGGTGGGAGCAATCAGCCCCAGCATTTT.

The gene calls are TRBV13 and TRBJ2-5, with D unresolved. Matching the DNA end better, TRBJ2-7 makes the J call doubtful. Germline-derived CDR1 and CDR2 are PRHDT and FYEKMQ (reference sequence). The CDR3 has 13 residues. The CDR3 region has the DNA TGTGCCAGCAGCTTAGAGGATACCTACGAGCAGTACTTC. Its protein is CASSLEDTYEQYF.

Only one count was recorded for this clone. The CDR3: CASSPNTLYEQYF. Written as DNA, the CDR3 is TGTGCCAGCAGTCCAAACACCTTATACGAGCAGTACTTC. The gene calls are TRBV6-6 and TRBJ2-7; D unclear. The CDR3 is 13 residues long. CDR1 is MNHNY and CDR2 is SVGAGI in the germline V gene (reference sequence). V dropped 5 bases and J dropped 4 bases, with 12 bases sitting between them.

This clone was detected only once. This chain uses TRBV5-1 with TRBJ2-7; TRBD1 agrees at 9 bases. Trimming at V came to 3 bases and at J to 6 bases, leaving 4 bases not matched to a gene. Germline values: CDR1 SGHRS, CDR2 YFSETQ. This CDR3 has 13 residues. This chain's CDR3 is CASSWDREREQYF. In DNA form, the CDR3 reads TGCGCCAGCAGCTGGGACAGGGAACGCGAGCAGTACTTC.

V and J are TRBV2 and TRBJ1-3, with a possible D match to TRBD1 (5 bases). Germline V gives CDR1 SNHLY, CDR2 FYNNEI. The CDR3 runs to 18 residues. V lost 0 bases and J 0 bases, leaving 15 bases between the germline ends. The CDR3, as DNA: TGTGCCAGCAGTGAAGCGCGACCAGGGCCGATCTCTGGAAACACCATATATTTT. It translates to CASSEARPGPISGNTIYF.

This rearrangement joins TRBV7-2 to TRBJ1-5, with D maybe TRBD1 (5 bases). V gave up 5 bases and J gave up 7 bases, with 18 bases separating them. This CDR3 spans 15 amino acids. Per the germline V gene, CDR1 is SGHTA and CDR2 is FQGNSA. The CDR3 is CASSRTGKGGQPQHF. Written as DNA, the CDR3 is TGTGCCAGCAGCCGTACAGGTAAGGGAGGGCAGCCCCAGCATTTT.

The chain carries TRBV28 and TRBJ2-7; D perhaps matches TRBD2 (7 bases). The V and J ends lost 7 bases and 3 bases respectively, with 16 bases between them. The CDR3 has 14 amino acids. Germline lookup yields CDR1 MDHEN and CDR2 SYDVKM. The CDR3 protein is CASIPRGGVYEQYF. The CDR3 nucleotides read TGTGCCAGCATCCCAAGGGGGGGGGTCTACGAGCAGTACTTC.

The gene calls are TRBV9 and TRBJ1-2, with 8 bases that match TRBD1. The CDR3 has 16 amino acids. J was trimmed by 5 bases and V by 0 bases; bases with no gene match: 9. Germline CDR1 and CDR2: SGDLS and YYNGEE. CDR3 DNA sequence: TGTGCCAGCAGCGTAGAAGGACAGGGAAGGATTTATGGCTACACCTTC. This gives the protein CASSVEGQGRIYGYTF.

The chain combines TRBV7-2 with TRBJ2-7; D perhaps matches TRBD2 (5 bases). V gave up 5 bases and J gave up 4 bases, with 15 bases separating them. Germline-derived CDR1 and CDR2 are SGHTA and FQGNSA. The CDR3 runs to 14 residues. The CDR3 nucleotides read TGTGCCAGCAGCCGCAGCGGACTGAATTACGAGCAGTACTTC. It codes for CASSRSGLNYEQYF.

The chain has TRBV10-3 and TRBJ1-4; 7 positions match TRBD1. Germline loops: CDR1 ENHRY, CDR2 SYGVKD. The J segment lost 6 bases and the V segment lost 7 bases, leaving 14 bases of the junction unmatched. The CDR3 has 16 residues. The chain's CDR3 is CAITGGQVGWDEKLFF. For the CDR3, the DNA is TGTGCCATCACCGGAGGACAGGTGGGTTGGGATGAAAAACTGTTTTTT.

This chain uses TRBV5-4 with TRBJ2-1; 12 nucleotides line up with TRBD2. The length of the CDR3 is 15 residues. Germline CDR1 is SGHNT and CDR2 is YYREEE (reference sequence). The J segment lost 5 bases and the V segment lost 3 bases, leaving 3 bases of the junction unmatched. CDR3 nucleotide sequence: TGTGCCAGCAGCTCAGGACTAGCGGGGAACAATGAGCAGTTCTTC. Translating gives CASSSGLAGNNEQFF.

This chain joins TRBV7-3 and TRBJ2-7; 7 bases line up with TRBD2. CDR1 is SGHTA and CDR2 is FQGTGA in the germline V gene. V lost 5 bases to trimming and J lost 0 bases; unmatched junction nucleotides: 7. This CDR3 comprises 15 residues. The CDR3 bases are TGTGCCAGCAGCCCCCGGGGAGGGAGCTCCTACGAGCAGTACTTC. It translates to CASSPRGGSSYEQYF.

This CDR3 reads CASSFGAQGAKGYTF. Here the CDR3 DNA reads TGTGCCAGCAGCTTCGGGGCCCAGGGGGCAAAAGGCTACACCTTC. The chain links TRBV7-2 to TRBJ1-2; 8 positions agree with TRBD1. Germline V gives CDR1 SGHTA, CDR2 FQGNSA. V was pared by 3 bases and J by 8 bases, with 11 bases of the junction left unmatched. This CDR3 is built from 15 residues.

The chain carries TRBV15 and TRBJ2-7; D possibly corresponds to TRBD2 (6 bases). The germline V gene has CDR1 LNHNV and CDR2 YYDKDF (reference sequence). CDR3 length equals 15 residues. V dropped 0 bases and J dropped 4 bases, with 13 bases sitting between them. The CDR3 reads CATSRDPGATYEQYF. CDR3 bases: TGTGCCACCAGCAGAGATCCGGGAGCTACGTACGAGCAGTACTTC.

The CDR3 here is CASRGLNNEQFF. The CDR3 DNA reads as TGTGCCAGCCGGGGGCTTAACAATGAGCAGTTCTTC. The chain recombines TRBV5-4 with TRBJ2-1; D possibly uses TRBD1 or TRBD2 (6 bases each). The CDR3 spans 12 residues. Germline assignment: CDR1 SGHNT and CDR2 YYREEE (reference sequence). Trimming removed 7 bases from V and 5 bases from J, with 10 bases in between.

This clone appeared a single time. The chain uses TRBV5-8 and TRBJ2-3; D is unclear. The V gene's germline CDR1 is SGHTS and CDR2 YDEGEE. The CDR3 contains 14 residues. V shed 2 bases and J shed 1 base, with 8 bases lying between them. CDR3 sequence (DNA): TGTGCCAGCAGCTTTAGGGCCGGCACAGATACGCAGTATTTT. Translating it yields CASSFRAGTDTQYF. Variable domain in full (rest from reference TRBV5-8 and TRBJ2-3): EAGVTQSPTHLIKTRGQQATLRCSPISGHTSVYWYQQALGLGLQFLLWYDEGEERNRGNFPPRFSGRQFPNYSSELNVNALELEDSALYLCASSFRAGTDTQYFGPGTRLTVL.

This chain uses TRBV6-5 with TRBJ2-1; D is perhaps TRBD1 (5 bases). The germline V gene encodes CDR1 MNHEY and CDR2 SVGAGI. The CDR3 totals 16 residues. V lost 0 bases and J lost 3, with 12 bases in between. The DNA of the CDR3 is TGTGCCAGCAGTTACTCGGGGCGGCTAATCTACAATGAGCAGTTCTTC. Residues: CASSYSGRLIYNEQFF.

V and J are TRBV19 and TRBJ1-2; D not certain. Per the germline V gene, CDR1 is LNHDA and CDR2 is SQIVND (reference sequence). With 4 bases removed from V and 1 base from J, the gap between germline ends came to 7 bases. This CDR3 is 13 amino acids long. The CDR3 DNA is TGTGCCAGTAGTAGGGATTTTAACTATGGCTACACCTTC. Translated, it gives CASSRDFNYGYTF.

The CDR3 region has the DNA TGTGCCAGCAGCTTTGGGAACTACAGGGAGTCGAACGAGCAGTACTTC. This gives the protein CASSFGNYRESNEQYF. The chain employs TRBV5-5 and TRBJ2-7; maybe TRBD1 (6 bases). CDR1 and CDR2 (germline): SGHKS, YYEKEE (reference sequence). V lost 2 bases and J lost 5, with 20 bases in between. The CDR3 has 16 residues.

The chain links TRBV14 to TRBJ1-2; no definite D call. The CDR3 consists of 13 residues. Trimming left V 3 bases short and J 4 bases short, with 9 bases between. Germline V gives CDR1 SGHDN, CDR2 FVKESK. CDR3 DNA sequence: TGTGCCAGCAGCCAGCCGGGAACCTATGGCTACACCTTC. Its protein product is CASSQPGTYGYTF.

This sequence joins TRBV18 and TRBJ2-7; D not resolved. CDR3 size: 14 residues. Trimming took off 1 base at V and 1 base at J, with 8 bases between the two ends. The germline gives CDR1 KGHSH, CDR2 LQKENI. CDR3 residues: CASSPLSGSYEQYF. DNA for the CDR3: TGTGCCAGCTCACCACTCAGTGGGTCCTACGAGCAGTACTTC.

The J gene is TRBJ1-2, the V gene TRBV28; a possible D gene is TRBD1 (6 bases). Trimming took 5 bases from V and 4 from J, leaving 23 bases between them. CDR1 is MDHEN and CDR2 is SYDVKM in the germline V gene. The CDR3 loop spans 17 amino acids. CDR3 protein: CASSATLVTGLLYGYTF. Written as DNA, the CDR3 is TGTGCCAGCAGTGCCACCCTTGTGACAGGTCTTCTCTATGGCTACACCTTC.

The chain recombines TRBV5-5 with TRBJ2-1, with TRBD2 identical over 7 bases. The germline V gene has CDR1 SGHKS and CDR2 YYEKEE (reference sequence). This CDR3 comprises 15 residues. The ends lost 0 bases at V and 10 bases at J; junction bases unmatched: 10. The CDR3 DNA sequence: TGTGCCAGCAGCTTGGAACAGATTCCGGGAGGAGAGCAGTTCTTC. It encodes CASSLEQIPGGEQFF.

CDR3 sequence: CASSLVRDFPFSYNEQFF. For the CDR3, the DNA is TGTGCCAGCAGCTTAGTACGGGACTTCCCCTTCTCCTACAATGAGCAGTTCTTC. The rearrangement joins TRBV7-9 to TRBJ2-1, with a weak D call TRBD2 (6 bases). The CDR3 totals 18 residues. The V gene lost 1 base and the J gene lost 0 bases, with 16 bases spanning the gap. The germline V gene encodes CDR1 SEHNR and CDR2 FQNEAQ (reference sequence).

This CDR3 is CASVVGLAGETYEQYF. Here the CDR3 DNA reads TGTGCCAGCGTTGTAGGACTAGCGGGGGAAACCTACGAGCAGTACTTC. The chain joins TRBV2 to TRBJ2-7; 13 nucleotides agree with TRBD2. Germline CDR1 is SNHLY and CDR2 is FYNNEI. The junction had 9 bases not matched to a gene; V was cut back by 8 bases and J by 2 bases. The CDR3 totals 16 residues.

The chain recombines TRBV15 with TRBJ1-1, with 7 bases fitting TRBD1. The CDR3 consists of 12 residues. The germline CDR1 and CDR2 sequences are LNHNV and YYDKDF (reference sequence). CDR3 amino acids: CSAGTANTEAFF. The CDR3 region has the DNA TGTTCTGCCGGGACAGCGAACACTGAAGCTTTCTTT.

The gene calls are TRBV6-4 and TRBJ2-3, with D uncertain. The CDR3 spans 13 residues. The V gene lost 4 bases and the J gene lost 2 bases, with 7 bases spanning the gap. The V gene's germline CDR1 is MRHNA and CDR2 SNTAGT. CDR3: CASSGADTDTQYF. CDR3 nucleotides: TGTGCCAGCAGTGGAGCCGACACAGATACGCAGTATTTT.

In this sample, this clone turned up a few times. This rearrangement joins TRBV5-8 to TRBJ2-2, with 9 bases aligning to TRBD1. CDR1 is SGHTS and CDR2 is YDEGEE in the germline V gene. V was pared by 0 bases and J by 6 bases, with 3 bases of the junction left unmatched. This CDR3 is built from 15 residues. The DNA of the CDR3 is TGTGCCAGCAGCTTGGGGGGACAGGGATCCGGGGAGCTGTTTTTT. Residues: CASSLGGQGSGELFF.

The chain has TRBV5-6 and TRBJ2-7, with D perhaps matching TRBD1 or TRBD2 (5 bases each). Trimming stripped 2 bases from V and 4 bases from J, with 13 bases between. Germline lookup yields CDR1 SGHDT and CDR2 YYEEEE. The CDR3 runs 14 residues. In DNA, the CDR3 is TGTGCCAGCAGCTTATCAGGGAGAATATACGAGCAGTACTTC. Its translation is CASSLSGRIYEQYF.